These 14 T cell receptor beta chains were sequenced from one sample in a study of cytomegalovirus exposure and HLA in healthy donors. Primers: 60 Vbeta forward and 13 Jbeta reverse. Produced via immunoSEQ multiplex PCR; TCRdb's table is partial and in-frame only. The sample carries roughly 200,000 clones, 86% recorded once. Sequenced input: PBMCs. The receptors shown here come from a woman aged 25 to 39 in good health and CMV-seronegative.

This clone was observed a single time. The chain is built from TRBV9 and TRBJ2-5; TRBD2 aligns across 7 bases. V lost 4 bases, J lost 2 bases, and 8 bases stayed unmatched. Germline loops: CDR1 SGDLS, CDR2 YYNGEE. The CDR3 covers 15 residues. For the CDR3, the DNA is TGTGCCAGCAGCTCTTCTAGCGGTATACAAGAGACCCAGTACTTC. As protein: CASSSSSGIQETQYF.

This chain joins TRBV2 and TRBJ2-5; 9 bases fit TRBD2. Germline-derived CDR1 and CDR2 are SNHLY and FYNNEI. Trimming at V came to 7 bases and at J to 5 bases, leaving 8 bases not matched to a gene. This CDR3 contains 14 residues. CDR3 amino acids: CASNGLAGFETQYF. In DNA, the CDR3 is TGTGCCAGCAATGGGCTAGCGGGGTTTGAGACCCAGTACTTC.

V is TRBV7-9 and J is TRBJ2-1; TRBD2 aligns across 9 bases. The CDR3 is made up of 14 amino acids. Germline CDR1 SEHNR, CDR2 FQNEAQ (reference sequence). V gave up 4 bases and J gave up 4 bases; unmatched junction bases: 2. CDR3 nucleotide sequence: TGTGCCAGCAGCTCGGGACTAGCTTACAATGAGCAGTTCTTC. Protein sequence: CASSSGLAYNEQFF. The entire variable domain, with the rest obtained from reference TRBV7-9 and TRBJ2-1, is as follows: DTGVSQNPRHKITKRGQNVTFRCDPISEHNRLYWYRQTLGQGPEFLTYFQNEAQLEKSRLLSDRFSAERPKGSFSTLEIQRTEQGDSAMYLCASSSGLAYNEQFFGPGTRLTVL.

The genes are TRBV6-1 and TRBJ2-7; TRBD2 aligns across 10 bases. The CDR3 is 14 residues long. V lost 7 bases, J lost 2 bases, and 5 bases stayed unmatched. From germline, CDR1 is MNHNS and CDR2 SASEGT. CDR3: CASKRGGDTYEQYF. The CDR3 DNA is TGTGCCAGCAAGCGGGGGGGGGATACCTACGAGCAGTACTTC.

This chain joins TRBV6-1 and TRBJ2-7; D perhaps matches TRBD2 (5 bases). V lost 7 bases, J lost 5 bases, and 12 bases lay in between. The V gene's germline CDR1 is MNHNS and CDR2 SASEGT. The length of the CDR3 is 12 residues. The CDR3, as DNA: TGTGCCAGCATGTATAGTAGCGACGAGCAGTACTTC. Encoded protein: CASMYSSDEQYF.

Concerning this clone: This specimen includes other DNA sequences encoding the same CDR3. V and J are TRBV19 and TRBJ2-2; a possible D gene is TRBD1 (5 bases). The V end lost 3 bases, the J end lost 0 bases, and 8 bases lay between the germline ends. Germline V gene sequence: CDR1 LNHDA, CDR2 SQIVND (reference sequence). This CDR3 is 15 amino acids long. CDR3 sequence: CASSIQGTNTGELFF. CDR3 DNA sequence: TGTGCCAGTAGTATCCAGGGAACGAACACCGGGGAGCTGTTTTTT.

The chain couples TRBV30 to TRBJ2-5, with 8 bases identical to TRBD2. From germline, CDR1 is GTSNPN and CDR2 SVGIG (reference sequence). The CDR3 has 14 residues. V was pared by 4 bases and J by 7 bases, with 11 bases of the junction left unmatched. CDR3 protein: CAWTPSGGSGTQYF. In DNA, the CDR3 is TGTGCCTGGACACCGAGCGGGGGTTCGGGGACCCAGTACTTC.

The CDR3 reads CASRAFGTSGVWEQYF. The DNA of the CDR3 is TGTGCCAGTAGAGCTTTCGGGACTAGCGGCGTTTGGGAGCAGTACTTC. This chain uses TRBV19 with TRBJ2-7; TRBD2 aligns across 11 bases. Germline V gives CDR1 LNHDA, CDR2 SQIVND (reference sequence). The CDR3 totals 16 residues. V was clipped by 6 bases and J by 7 bases; unmatched bases: 14.

The J gene is TRBJ1-2, the V gene TRBV6-1, with D possibly matching TRBD1 (5 bases). Trimming removed 5 bases at V and 8 bases at J, with 15 bases between. Germline V gene lookup returns CDR1 MNHNS and CDR2 SASEGT. CDR3 length: 13 residues. CDR3 bases: TGTGCCAGCAGTACCCGGCCCGGGGGAGGCTACACCTTC. As protein: CASSTRPGGGYTF.

The chain has TRBV5-1 and TRBJ2-5; 7 bases map to TRBD1. CDR1 is SGHRS and CDR2 is YFSETQ in the germline V gene. This CDR3 is 14 amino acids long. Germline trimming cut 5 bases from V and 2 bases from J; bases unmatched to any gene: 6. The chain's CDR3 is CASRQRQGQETQYF. The CDR3 nucleotides are TGCGCCAGCAGACAACGACAGGGACAAGAGACCCAGTACTTC.

The chain uses TRBV6-1 and TRBJ1-2; D is perhaps TRBD1 (5 bases). V lost 4 bases to trimming and J lost 5 bases, with 14 bases between them. The CDR3 is 14 residues long. The germline V gene has CDR1 MNHNS and CDR2 SASEGT. CDR3 nucleotides: TGTGCCAGCAGTGGGCTGGGGGGATTTTATGGCTACACCTTC. Protein sequence: CASSGLGGFYGYTF.

The CDR3 here is CASSLGATEAFF. For the CDR3, the DNA is TGCGCCAGCAGCTTGGGGGCGACCGAAGCTTTCTTT. The chain employs TRBV5-1 and TRBJ1-1; no reliable D call. The germline CDR1 and CDR2 sequences are SGHRS and YFSETQ. Trimming took 0 bases from V and 8 from J, leaving 8 bases between them. The CDR3 is 12 residues long. The full variable domain, its missing parts supplied by reference TRBV5-1 and TRBJ1-1, is KAGVTQTPRYLIKTRGQQVTLSCSPISGHRSVSWYQQTPGQGLQFLFEYFSETQRNKGNFPGRFSGRQFSNSRSEMNVSTLELGDSALYLCASSLGATEAFFGQGTRLTVV.

The chain carries TRBV4-2 and TRBJ2-1, with TRBD2 matching 7 bases. Germline CDR1 LGHNA, CDR2 YNFKEQ. The CDR3 has 16 amino acids. Unmatched junction bases numbered 7, after V lost 0 bases and J lost 5 bases. The CDR3 sequence: CASSQDRGRADNEQFF. Here the CDR3 DNA reads TGTGCCAGCAGCCAAGATCGCGGGAGAGCCGACAATGAGCAGTTCTTC.

The V call is TRBV2, the J call TRBJ2-5, with D possibly TRBD2 on 6 matching bases. Trimming shortened V by 6 bases and J by 5 bases, and 10 bases separated the two germline ends. The CDR3 is 12 residues long. Germline values: CDR1 SNHLY, CDR2 FYNNEI. Written as DNA, the CDR3 is TGTGCCAGCAGGGGGGGTGGGGAGACCCAGTACTTC. Translated: CASRGGGETQYF.